This T cell receptor beta chain stems from a study of spatial heterogeneity in lung cancer. On the study more broadly: Beta-chain sequences were consistently detected more often than alpha-chain sequences. TCR and UMI combinations that were unique each appeared, on average, more than ten times in raw reads.

TCRdb redid the calling of the 5' RACE reads with MiXCR, one entry per CDR3 protein. This table holds 20,000 to 25,000 distinct CDR3 sequences, 7% found once. This clonotype occurred many times. The time point denotes: sample taken at primary tumor resection. The donor group consisted of roughly 70 patients who had untreated, early-stage non-small cell lung cancer. Sequencing covered unsorted whole RNA taken from tumor, nontumor lung or frozen PBMC. V lost 4 bases to trimming and J lost 7 bases, with 9 bases between them. This CDR3 contains 12 residues. Germline loops: CDR1 SGHRS, CDR2 YFSETQ. The receptor comes from a male donor with early-stage non-small cell lung cancer. The sequenced sample was PBMCs, obtained at surgery. The V gene is TRBV5-1, the J gene TRBJ2-1; D remains unclear. CDR3 residues: CASSDNLNEQFF. DNA for the CDR3: TGCGCCAGCAGCGATAACTTGAATGAGCAGTTCTTC.